This T cell receptor beta chain was sequenced for a study of cytomegalovirus exposure and HLA in healthy donors. PCR employed 60 Vbeta and 13 Jbeta primers. The repertoire was sequenced with immunoSEQ multiplex PCR; TCRdb's copy has only in-frame clones and lacks some. The profile shows more than 140,000 clones, around 65% of them singletons. On this clone itself: The antigen remains undetermined.

Looked up from germline, CDR1 is LNHDA and CDR2 is SQIVND (reference sequence). CDR3 size: 13 residues. V shed 9 bases and J shed 6 bases, with 17 bases lying between them. Findings and caveats of the study: Presence/absence analyses took donor sequencing depth as roughly uniform.

The clonotype originates from a woman aged 25 to 39 in good health and CMV-seropositive. Sequencing used PBMCs. This chain joins TRBV19 and TRBJ1-1; D perhaps matches TRBD1 (5 bases). The CDR3 region is CASQRGNRAEAFF. The CDR3 DNA is TGTGCCAGCCAACGGGGGAATAGAGCTGAAGCTTTCTTT.